This T cell receptor (beta chain) was captured by sequencing in a study of blood T cell repertoires in COVID-19. In the authors' workflow: Amplified reference gene primers provided the basis for estimating nucleated cell counts. Generated by immunoSEQ multiplex PCR, the TCRdb table keeps only in-frame clones and is missing some. V, J and clone size were drawn from that table, and D and trimming were deduced from the DNA. The data hold 25,000 to 30,000 clones, with approximately 79% observed a single time. This CDR3 spans 20 amino acids. Germline V CDR1 and CDR2: ENHRY, SYGVKD. V dropped 6 bases and J dropped 2; count of bases not matched to a gene: 22.

The source of this sequence is a boy aged 2 to 10 with active or convalescent COVID-19. The rearrangement links TRBV10-3 to TRBJ2-5; the match to TRBD2 covers 9 bases. Sequencing was carried out using peripheral blood. The CDR3, as DNA: TGTGCCATCAGCCTCGAAGGGGCGGGGGGGAATAACCCTCTACAAGAGACCCAGTACTTC. Amino acid sequence: CAISLEGAGGNNPLQETQYF.